The 18 T cell receptor beta chains in this list originate from one sample, sequenced in a study of beta chain features in type 1 diabetes. Study-wide results and caveats: TCRB CDR3s were moderately but significantly shorter in Type 1 diabetes patients in all four CD4+ subsets.

Expressed TCRB transcripts were sequenced because the entire RNA isolate underwent reverse transcription. TCRdb's copy holds only in-frame clones and misses some; the assay was immunoSEQ multiplex PCR. The profile shows 130,000 or so clones, over 15% of them singletons. Their antigens remain unidentified. Source material: central memory CD4+ T cells from blood. The receptors originated from a man aged 30-40 years with type 1 diabetes.

The chain recombines TRBV9 with TRBJ1-1; D is unclear. This CDR3 has 15 amino acids. The germline V gene has CDR1 SGDLS and CDR2 YYNGEE. V gave up 0 bases and J gave up 10 bases, with 19 bases separating them. The CDR3 coding sequence is TGTGCCAGCAGCGTAGCTGGAGACAACGTGTGGCGAGCTTTCTTT. It codes for CASSVAGDNVWRAFF.

This sequence joins TRBV10-3 and TRBJ2-3, with a weak D call TRBD1 (5 bases). Germline V gene sequence: CDR1 ENHRY, CDR2 SYGVKD. Trimming stripped 0 bases from V and 2 bases from J, with 9 bases between. The CDR3 loop spans 15 amino acids. Here the CDR3 DNA reads TGTGCCATCAGTGAGTCATCAGGGAACACAGATACGCAGTATTTT. This codes for CAISESSGNTDTQYF.

The J gene is TRBJ1-2, the V gene TRBV7-6; weak D call: TRBD1 (6 bases). This CDR3 has 13 amino acids. V was cut by 5 bases and J by 6 bases, with 13 bases left in between. The germline CDR1 and CDR2 sequences are SGHVS and FNYEAQ. Written as DNA, the CDR3 is TGTGCCAGCAGCCCGGACAGCGGACATGGCTACACCTTC. Its translation: CASSPDSGHGYTF.

This clone is labeled as medium-sized (0.01 to 0.1%). This chain joins TRBV9 and TRBJ1-2; D unresolved. Germline V gene lookup returns CDR1 SGDLS and CDR2 YYNGEE. The CDR3 totals 15 residues. V was shortened by 1 base and J by 2 bases, with 12 bases between the two germline ends. CDR3 nucleotides: TGTGCCAGCAGCGTAAGTGTGCAGAGCAACTATGGCTACACCTTC. Translated: CASSVSVQSNYGYTF. Full variable domain (missing parts from reference TRBV9 and TRBJ1-2): DSGVTQTPKHLITATGQRVTLRCSPRSGDLSVYWYQQSLDQGLQFLIQYYNGEERAKGNILERFSAQQFPDLHSELNLSSLELGDSALYFCASSVSVQSNYGYTFGSGTRLTVV.

This clone has a count of ten or more. The chain couples TRBV28 to TRBJ1-2; D might be TRBD1 (6 bases). This CDR3 region has 13 residues. CDR1 MDHEN and CDR2 SYDVKM come from the germline V gene. With 6 bases removed from V and 7 bases from J, the gap between germline ends came to 15 bases. The CDR3 coding sequence is TGTGCCAGCAGGTACCCAGGGGTCCTTGGCTACACCTTC. This encodes CASRYPGVLGYTF.

This clone was seen ten or more times. CDR3 residues: CASSQQNTYGYTF. The CDR3 DNA follows: TGCGCCAGCAGCCAACAAAACACCTATGGCTACACCTTC. The rearrangement links TRBV4-3 to TRBJ1-2; no definite D call. V shed 2 bases and J shed 4 bases, with 8 bases lying between them. Looked up from germline, CDR1 is LGHNA and CDR2 is YSLEER. This CDR3 spans 13 amino acids.

The V gene is TRBV5-6, the J gene TRBJ2-1; no clear D. With 1 base removed from V and 11 bases from J, the gap between germline ends came to 19 bases. There are 15 residues in the CDR3. Germline V gives CDR1 SGHDT, CDR2 YYEEEE. CDR3 DNA sequence: TGTGCCAGCAGCTTGATAAGGCTAGACCACAGTAAGCAGTTCTTC. Its protein is CASSLIRLDHSKQFF.

This clone occurred a few times. The chain links TRBV7-2 to TRBJ2-3; D remains unclear. The CDR3 runs to 13 residues. Trimming took off 7 bases at V and 2 bases at J, with 10 bases between the two ends. Germline CDR1 is SGHTA and CDR2 is FQGNSA. CDR3 sequence: CASNARSTDTQYF. In nucleotides, the CDR3 is TGTGCCAGCAACGCGAGATCCACAGATACGCAGTATTTT.

The chain links TRBV4-2 to TRBJ2-5; D is perhaps TRBD1 (5 bases). Trimming left V 0 bases short and J 5 bases short, with 16 bases between. The germline V gene has CDR1 LGHNA and CDR2 YNFKEQ. The CDR3 is made up of 16 amino acids. The CDR3 bases are TGTGCCAGCAGCCAAGAGTGGGCCAGGGATGCGGAGACCCAGTACTTC. Translated: CASSQEWARDAETQYF.

Only a few counts were recorded for this clone. The rearrangement links TRBV4-3 to TRBJ2-1; TRBD2 aligns across 9 bases. Germline V gene lookup returns CDR1 LGHNA and CDR2 YSLEER. The trim removed 1 base at V and 2 bases at J, leaving 6 bases unmatched. This CDR3 has 17 residues. CDR3 residues: CASSQVYAGGPYNEQFF. CDR3 bases: TGCGCCAGCAGCCAAGTGTATGCGGGGGGGCCCTACAATGAGCAGTTCTTC.

This clone was seen more than once but under ten times. The rearrangement joins TRBV5-1 to TRBJ2-5, with 8 bases that match TRBD2. V trimming: 3 bases; J trimming: 1 base; junction bases outside the gene matches: 2. The CDR3 spans 14 residues. Germline loops: CDR1 SGHRS, CDR2 YFSETQ. CDR3: CASSSGTSQETQYF. CDR3 nucleotide sequence: TGCGCCAGCAGCTCCGGGACTAGCCAAGAGACCCAGTACTTC.

J is TRBJ2-5 and V is TRBV6-1; 12 nucleotides match TRBD2. Germline values: CDR1 MNHNS, CDR2 SASEGT. V lost 3 bases, J lost 5 bases, and 7 bases stayed unmatched. The CDR3 extends over 16 amino acids. CDR3 protein: CASSEASGGAAETQYF. The DNA for the CDR3 is TGTGCCAGCAGTGAGGCTAGCGGGGGGGCCGCGGAGACCCAGTACTTC.

This clone appeared a few times. This chain links TRBV7-9 with TRBJ2-6; no reliable D call. V shed 3 bases and J shed 0 bases, with 9 bases lying between them. Germline V gene data show CDR1 as SEHNR and CDR2 as FQNEAQ (reference sequence). This CDR3 has 16 residues. DNA for the CDR3: TGTGCCAGCAGCTTGGGCCCAAGCTCTGGGGCCAACGTCCTGACTTTC. Amino acid sequence: CASSLGPSSGANVLTF.

This clone showed up just a few times. The chain employs TRBV25-1 and TRBJ2-3, with 7 nucleotides matching TRBD2. The ends lost 5 bases at V and 6 bases at J; junction bases unmatched: 8. CDR1 and CDR2 from the germline V gene are MGHDK and SYGVNS. This CDR3 region has 14 residues. In DNA form, the CDR3 reads TGTGCCAGCAGTCCCTGGCTAGCGGAGGATACGCAGTATTTT. Protein sequence: CASSPWLAEDTQYF. Filled out from reference TRBV25-1 and TRBJ2-3, the complete variable domain reads EADIYQTPRYLVIGTGKKITLECSQTMGHDKMYWYQQDPGMELHLIHYSYGVNSTEKGDLSSESTVSRIRTEHFPLTLESARPSHTSQYLCASSPWLAEDTQYFGPGTRLTVL.

This clone was detected ten times or more. The V call is TRBV7-2, the J call TRBJ2-3; tentatively, D is TRBD1 (6 bases). Germline CDR1 is SGHTA and CDR2 is FQGNSA. This CDR3 is built from 16 residues. The V end lost 3 bases, the J end lost 0 bases, and 13 bases lay between the germline ends. The DNA for the CDR3 is TGTGCCAGCAGCTTCTTAGGGACATTTAGCACAGATACGCAGTATTTT. Its protein is CASSFLGTFSTDTQYF.

The chain carries TRBV30 and TRBJ1-5, with a tentative D call TRBD1 (6 bases). Between the trimmed V and J ends, which lost 6 bases and 0 bases, there was a span of 15 bases. The CDR3 spans 15 residues. Germline assignment: CDR1 GTSNPN and CDR2 SVGIG (reference sequence). The CDR3 coding sequence is TGTGCCTGCCAAGGACAGCCTTATAGCAATCAGCCCCAGCATTTT. Protein: CACQGQPYSNQPQHF.

The chain is built from TRBV7-2 and TRBJ2-5; unclear D gene. The length of the CDR3 is 13 residues. Trimming stripped 7 bases from V and 2 bases from J, with 11 bases between. CDR1 and CDR2 (germline): SGHTA, FQGNSA. For the CDR3, the DNA is TGTGCCAGCATGCTTCAGTTACAAGAGACCCAGTACTTC. It codes for CASMLQLQETQYF.

The rearrangement links TRBV6-6 to TRBJ2-1, with TRBD1 identical over 8 bases. J lost 8 bases, V lost 0 bases, and 0 bases had no gene match. CDR1 and CDR2 from the germline V gene are MNHNY and SVGAGI (reference sequence). The CDR3 loop spans 13 amino acids. CDR3 sequence (DNA): TGTGCCAGCAGTTACTCACAGGGGGATGAGCAGTTCTTC. Translating it yields CASSYSQGDEQFF.